This T cell receptor beta chain was observed in a study of cytomegalovirus exposure and HLA in healthy donors. Whole-study results and caveats: The Asian-associated ancestry cluster reportedly had fewer N-insertions than the approximately 670-donor mean in a later analysis. The dataset shows that most TCR sequences were rare, while some public TCRs occurred in many donors.

The PCR used 60 Vbeta and 13 Jbeta primers. Clones were sequenced by immunoSEQ multiplex PCR, and TCRdb holds only the in-frame ones, with some missing. The sample carries under 130,000 clones, under 85% recorded once. For this clone: What it binds is not known.

V lost 0 bases to trimming and J lost 4 bases, with 8 bases between them. The CDR3 runs 14 residues. CDR1 and CDR2 (germline): SGHDT, YYEEEE. This chain links TRBV5-6 with TRBJ1-3; TRBD1 might be the D (6 bases). Sample: PBMCs. The sequence derives from a man aged 30-40 years in good health and CMV-seronegative. This CDR3 is CASSLDREGNTIYF. The DNA of the CDR3 is TGTGCCAGCAGCTTGGACAGGGAAGGAAACACCATATATTTT.